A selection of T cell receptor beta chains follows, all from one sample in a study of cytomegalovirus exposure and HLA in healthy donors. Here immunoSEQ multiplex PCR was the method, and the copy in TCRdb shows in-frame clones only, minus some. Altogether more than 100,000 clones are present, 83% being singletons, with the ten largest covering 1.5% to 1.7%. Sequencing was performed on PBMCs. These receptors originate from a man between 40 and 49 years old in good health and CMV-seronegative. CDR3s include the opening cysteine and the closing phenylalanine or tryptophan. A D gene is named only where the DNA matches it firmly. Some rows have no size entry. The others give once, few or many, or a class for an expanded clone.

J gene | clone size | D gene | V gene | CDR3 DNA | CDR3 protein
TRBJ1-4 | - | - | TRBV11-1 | TGTGCCAGCAGCCTACACGGGGAAAAACTGTTTTTT | CASSLHGEKLFF
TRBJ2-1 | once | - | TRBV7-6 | TGTGCCAGCAGCTTATCGGTCTGGGGGGGGGCAAATGAGCAGTTCTTC | CASSLSVWGGANEQFF
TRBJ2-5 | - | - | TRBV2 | TGTGCCAGCAGTGACCGACAGACTTCGGAGACCCAGTACTTC | CASSDRQTSETQYF
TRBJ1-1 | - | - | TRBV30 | TGTGCCTGGAGTACGGGACTAAACACTGAAGCTTTCTTT | CAWSTGLNTEAFF
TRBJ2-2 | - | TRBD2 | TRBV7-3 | TGTGCCAGCAGCTGGGGAGGGACCGGGGAGCTGTTTTTT | CASSWGGTGELFF
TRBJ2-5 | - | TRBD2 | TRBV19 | TGTGCCAGTAGTATTCGGGGACTAGCGGGGGCCTCGGGAGAGACCCAGTACTTC | CASSIRGLAGASGETQYF
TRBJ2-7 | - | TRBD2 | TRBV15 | TGTGCCACCAGCAGTGACCCTAGTTCCCACGGGACTAGCGGAACCTACGAGCAGTACTTC | CATSSDPSSHGTSGTYEQYF
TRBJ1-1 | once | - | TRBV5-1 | TGCGCCAGCAGCTTTCAGGAAGGGGGCACTGAAGCTTTCTTT | CASSFQEGGTEAFF
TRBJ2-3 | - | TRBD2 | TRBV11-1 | TGTGCCAGCAGCTCAAGGACTAGCGGAAACCCAGATACGCAGTATTTT | CASSSRTSGNPDTQYF
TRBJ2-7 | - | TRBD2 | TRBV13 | TGTGCCAGCAGCTTGGGGGGCAGCGGGGGGGCTTACGAGCAGTACTTC | CASSLGGSGGAYEQYF
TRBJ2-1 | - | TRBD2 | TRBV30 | TGTGCCTGGAGTGTAAGGGCTAGCGGGAGGCCCTCCTACAATGAGCAGTTCTTC | CAWSVRASGRPSYNEQFF
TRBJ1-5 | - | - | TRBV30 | TGTGCCTGGAGCCCGGGAACCTATCAGCCCCAGCATTTT | CAWSPGTYQPQHF
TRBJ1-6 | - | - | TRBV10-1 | TGCGCCAGCAGGCGGCCGGGAGGGTGTTCACCCCTCCACTTT | CASRRPGGCSPLHF
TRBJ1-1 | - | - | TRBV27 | TGTGCCAGCAGGCCGGGGTGGGGTGAAGCTTTCTTT | CASRPGWGEAFF
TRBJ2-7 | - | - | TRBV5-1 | TGCGCCAGCACATGGACAGAGGGGTACGAGCAGTACTTC | CASTWTEGYEQYF
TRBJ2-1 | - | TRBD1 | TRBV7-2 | TGTGCCAGCAGCGCCAGACAGGGGACTGAGCAGTTCTTC | CASSARQGTEQFF
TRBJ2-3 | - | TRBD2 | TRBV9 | TGTGCCAGCAGCGTTCGCGGGAGGGAAGATACGCAGTATTTT | CASSVRGREDTQYF
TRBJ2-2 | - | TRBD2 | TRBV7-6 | TGTGCCAGCAGCTTAGTCGGGACTAGCGGCGTCACCGGGGAGCTGTTTTTT | CASSLVGTSGVTGELFF
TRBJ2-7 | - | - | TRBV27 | TGTGCCAGCAGTGCGCGCTTCGGACAGAGCTCCTACGAGCAGTACTTC | CASSARFGQSSYEQYF
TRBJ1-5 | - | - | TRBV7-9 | TGTGCCAGCAGCTTTTGGGGCTTACGGGGGGTTGATCAGCCCCAGCATTTT | CASSFWGLRGVDQPQHF
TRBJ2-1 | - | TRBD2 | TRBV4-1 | TGCGCCAGCAGCCGGACGGGGGGGAGGAAGTCGAATGAGCAGTTCTTC | CASSRTGGRKSNEQFF
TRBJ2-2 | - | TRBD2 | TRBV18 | TGTGCCAGCTCACACGATGGAGCGGGATTCGCCACCGGGGAGCTGTTTTTT | CASSHDGAGFATGELFF
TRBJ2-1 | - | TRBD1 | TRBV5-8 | TGTGCCAGCAGCACGACAGGGGGCTCCTACAATGAGCAGTTCTTC | CASSTTGGSYNEQFF
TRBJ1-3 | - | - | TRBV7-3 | TGTGCCAGCAGCCCGACGCGGGGGGACACCATATATTTT | CASSPTRGDTIYF
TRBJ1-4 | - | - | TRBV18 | TGTGCCAGCTCAGAGCAAGCAACTAATGAAAAACTGTTTTTT | CASSEQATNEKLFF
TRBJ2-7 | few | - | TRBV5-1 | TGCGCCAGCAGCTTCGTACAGGGGAGGTCCTACGAGCAGTACTTC | CASSFVQGRSYEQYF
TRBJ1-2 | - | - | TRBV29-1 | TGCAGCGCACAGGGTTTTGGTGGCTACACCTTC | CSAQGFGGYTF
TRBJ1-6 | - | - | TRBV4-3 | TGCGCCAGCAGCCAAACGCTGGTTAGGGGTCCACCCCTCCACTTT | CASSQTLVRGPPLHF
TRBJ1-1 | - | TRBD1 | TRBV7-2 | TGTGCCAGCAGTTCGAGACAGGGCACTGAAGCTTTCTTT | CASSSRQGTEAFF
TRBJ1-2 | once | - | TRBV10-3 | TGTGCCATCAGTGAGGATCCGGGACACCCCGTCGGTGGCTACACCTTC | CAISEDPGHPVGGYTF
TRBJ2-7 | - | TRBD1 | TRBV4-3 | TGCGCCAGCAGCCCCTCACGGGACAGGCTCTACGAGCAGTACTTC | CASSPSRDRLYEQYF
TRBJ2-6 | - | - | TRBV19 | TGTGCCAGTAGTATAGGTTCGTCTGGGGCCAACGTCCTGACTTTC | CASSIGSSGANVLTF
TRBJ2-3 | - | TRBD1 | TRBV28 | TGTGCCGGCAGAGTGGACAGGGGTGGAATAGATACGCAGTATTTT | CAGRVDRGGIDTQYF
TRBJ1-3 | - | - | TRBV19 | TGTGCCACCAACCCCGCGGGCTTCGCTGGAAACACCATATATTTT | CATNPAGFAGNTIYF